These 23 T cell receptor beta chains were sequenced from one sample in a study of blood T cell repertoires in COVID-19. Produced via immunoSEQ multiplex PCR; TCRdb's table is partial and in-frame only. This table holds under 95,000 clones, approximately 90% found once. The sample comprised peripheral blood. The receptors were sampled from a man between 60 and 75 years old with acute or convalescent COVID-19.

The rearrangement joins TRBV5-8 to TRBJ1-2; 9 bases map to TRBD1. The CDR3 runs to 15 residues. The junction had 8 bases not matched to a gene; V was cut back by 4 bases and J by 4 bases. CDR1 SGHTS and CDR2 YDEGEE come from the germline V gene. The CDR3 bases are TGTGCCAGCAGCCGAGGGACAGGGACCTTCTATGGCTACACCTTC. Protein sequence: CASSRGTGTFYGYTF. Full variable domain (outside the CDR3, taken from reference TRBV5-8 and TRBJ1-2): EAGVTQSPTHLIKTRGQQATLRCSPISGHTSVYWYQQALGLGLQFLLWYDEGEERNRGNFPPRFSGRQFPNYSSELNVNALELEDSALYLCASSRGTGTFYGYTFGSGTRLTVV.

The V gene is TRBV9, the J gene TRBJ2-1; 11 nucleotides match TRBD1. Trimming cost V 0 bases and J 9 bases; bases outside gene matches: 5. This CDR3 is built from 15 residues. Germline lookup yields CDR1 SGDLS and CDR2 YYNGEE. CDR3 in amino acids: CASSVAGTGGSEQFF. CDR3 nucleotides: TGTGCCAGCAGCGTAGCAGGGACAGGGGGAAGTGAGCAGTTCTTC. Full variable domain (outside the CDR3, taken from reference TRBV9 and TRBJ2-1): DSGVTQTPKHLITATGQRVTLRCSPRSGDLSVYWYQQSLDQGLQFLIQYYNGEERAKGNILERFSAQQFPDLHSELNLSSLELGDSALYFCASSVAGTGGSEQFFGPGTRLTVL.

The DNA for the CDR3 is TGTGCCAGTAGTAGGACACCCCGGGCTTACGAGCAGTACTTC. This codes for CASSRTPRAYEQYF. This chain connects TRBV19 to TRBJ2-7; perhaps TRBD1 as D (5 bases). There are 14 residues in the CDR3. Germline V gives CDR1 LNHDA, CDR2 SQIVND (reference sequence). V shed 4 bases and J shed 4 bases, with 14 bases lying between them.

This clone showed up just a few times. The chain recombines TRBV6-1 with TRBJ1-6; D perhaps matches TRBD1 (5 bases). This CDR3 comprises 16 residues. The V end was cut by 2 bases, the J end by 9 bases, with 17 bases between. The germline V gene encodes CDR1 MNHNS and CDR2 SASEGT. CDR3 DNA sequence: TGTGCCAGCAGTGAATATTTGGGGGGAGTAGGTTCACCCCTCCACTTT. It encodes CASSEYLGGVGSPLHF.

V and J are TRBV4-2 and TRBJ2-7; 10 bases are shared with TRBD1. V shed 1 base, J shed 6 bases, and the junction held 6 bases outside the gene matches. Per the germline V gene, CDR1 is LGHNA and CDR2 is YNFKEQ. The CDR3 loop spans 15 amino acids. As DNA, the CDR3 is TGTGCCAGCAGCCAAGGGACAGGGGGTAGTCGCGAGCAGTACTTC. Residues: CASSQGTGGSREQYF.

The chain couples TRBV7-9 to TRBJ2-5, with 8 bases fitting TRBD2. Germline V CDR1 and CDR2: SEHNR, FQNEAQ (reference sequence). The V and J ends lost 3 bases and 5 bases, in that order; junction bases with no gene match: 14. CDR3 length: 17 amino acids. Here the CDR3 DNA reads TGTGCCAGCAGCTTCAGCTGGGAGGCGGGGGGCAGGGAGACCCAGTACTTC. It specifies CASSFSWEAGGRETQYF. Filled out from reference TRBV7-9 and TRBJ2-5, the complete variable domain reads DTGVSQNPRHKITKRGQNVTFRCDPISEHNRLYWYRQTLGQGPEFLTYFQNEAQLEKSRLLSDRFSAERPKGSFSTLEIQRTEQGDSAMYLCASSFSWEAGGRETQYFGPGTRLLVL.

This chain joins TRBV19 and TRBJ1-2, with D hard to call. The CDR3 length is 14 residues. CDR1 is LNHDA, CDR2 SQIVND, per germline (reference sequence). V lost 1 base to trimming and J lost 2 bases, with 8 bases between them. The CDR3 region has the DNA TGTGCCAGTAGTATAGTTCCACACAACTATGGCTACACCTTC. It yields the protein CASSIVPHNYGYTF.

This clone appeared once. The chain couples TRBV2 to TRBJ2-3, with 10 bases identical to TRBD2. Germline-derived CDR1 and CDR2 are SNHLY and FYNNEI. CDR3 length: 17 amino acids. The V segment lost 3 bases and the J segment 2 bases; nucleotides outside the gene matches: 8. CDR3 coding DNA: TGTGCCAGCAGTGACGGGCTAGCGGGGGCCGTCACAGATACGCAGTATTTT. Its protein is CASSDGLAGAVTDTQYF.

The chain combines TRBV6-2 or TRBV6-3 with TRBJ1-5; D perhaps matches TRBD1 (5 bases). CDR3 size: 15 residues. V shed 6 bases and J shed 2 bases, with 14 bases lying between them. The V gene's germline CDR1 is MNHEY and CDR2 SVGEGT. CDR3 nucleotides: TGTGCCAGCAGCCCCGTGGGGGGGGGCAATCAGCCCCAGCATTTT. Residues: CASSPVGGGNQPQHF.

The sample holds a few counts of this clone. CDR3 protein: CASTISAGEAFF. Written as DNA, the CDR3 is TGTGCCAGTACCATCTCGGCGGGAGAAGCTTTCTTT. The chain is built from TRBV19 and TRBJ1-1; D remains ambiguous. The V gene's germline CDR1 is LNHDA and CDR2 SQIVND (reference sequence). Deletions cut 7 bases from V and 8 bases from J, with 14 bases between. This CDR3 is 12 amino acids long.

The genes are TRBV20-1 and TRBJ2-3, with 12 bases matching TRBD1. V dropped 3 bases and J dropped 4; count of bases not matched to a gene: 8. The CDR3 has 16 residues. In germline, CDR1 is DFQATT, CDR2 SNEGSKA (reference sequence). The CDR3 DNA reads TGCAGTGCTAGTACGGGGACAGGGGGCGCTTCAGATACGCAGTATTTT. Residues: CSASTGTGGASDTQYF.

V and J are TRBV3-1 (or the pseudogene TRBV3-2) and TRBJ2-7; a weak D match, TRBD1 (6 bases). V dropped 2 bases and J dropped 6 bases, with 14 bases sitting between them. The CDR3 covers 14 residues. From germline, CDR1 is LGHDT and CDR2 YNNKEL (reference sequence). As DNA, the CDR3 is TGTGCCAGCAGCCAAAATTCCGGCAGGGGCGAGCAGTACTTC. Amino acids: CASSQNSGRGEQYF.

The V and J genes are TRBV19 and TRBJ2-7, with TRBD1 matching over 7 bases. Germline trimming cut 0 bases from V and 3 bases from J; bases unmatched to any gene: 2. The V gene's germline CDR1 is LNHDA and CDR2 SQIVND (reference sequence). The CDR3 has 14 residues. The CDR3 here is CASSIDGTVYEQYF. The CDR3 bases are TGTGCCAGTAGTATAGACGGGACAGTCTACGAGCAGTACTTC.

This clone has more than one count but fewer than ten. The CDR3 sequence: CASSQEGTGGSGNTIYF. CDR3 DNA sequence: TGCGCCAGCAGCCAAGAAGGGACAGGGGGCTCTGGAAACACCATATATTTT. The J gene is TRBJ1-3, the V gene TRBV4-3; 11 bases align to TRBD1. With 0 bases clipped from V and 0 bases from J, the junction kept 1 base outside the gene matches. CDR3 length equals 17 residues. Germline loops: CDR1 LGHNA, CDR2 YSLEER.

The chain is built from TRBV11-2 and TRBJ2-2, with D possibly TRBD2 on 6 matching bases. The CDR3 is 17 residues long. Germline CDR1 is SGHAT and CDR2 is FQNNGV. V lost 3 bases and J lost 0, with 14 bases in between. The CDR3 region has the DNA TGTGCCAGCAGCTTTGCATCCGGGGGAACGAACACCGGGGAGCTGTTTTTT. Translated, it gives CASSFASGGTNTGELFF. Looking up the rest from reference TRBV11-2 and TRBJ2-2 gives the full variable domain: EAGVAQSPRYKIIEKRQSVAFWCNPISGHATLYWYQQILGQGPKLLIQFQNNGVVDDSQLPKDRFSAERLKGVDSTLKIQPAKLEDSAVYLCASSFASGGTNTGELFFGEGSRLTVL.

The V call is TRBV5-1, the J call TRBJ2-2; the match to TRBD1 covers 8 bases. The length of the CDR3 is 15 residues. CDR1 and CDR2 from the germline V gene are SGHRS and YFSETQ. The V and J ends lost 0 bases and 7 bases, in that order; junction bases with no gene match: 5. The chain's CDR3 is CASSLDQGANGELFF. CDR3 nucleotide sequence: TGCGCCAGCAGCTTGGACCAGGGGGCGAACGGGGAGCTGTTTTTT.

This chain joins TRBV7-2 and TRBJ1-5; D is uncertain. The CDR3 contains 16 residues. Germline V CDR1 and CDR2: SGHTA, FQGNSA. V gave up 1 base and J gave up 7 bases, with 17 bases separating them. The CDR3 loop is CASSLGGGEGWQPQHF. CDR3 nucleotide sequence: TGTGCCAGCAGCTTAGGGGGTGGGGAGGGTTGGCAGCCCCAGCATTTT.

The rearrangement uses TRBV25-1 and TRBJ1-1, with TRBD1 identical over 10 bases. Trimming at V came to 8 bases and at J to 5 bases, leaving 14 bases not matched to a gene. The CDR3 runs to 16 residues. Germline CDR1 MGHDK, CDR2 SYGVNS. The chain's CDR3 is CASRVSGTGVGTEAFF. The CDR3 bases are TGTGCCAGCCGCGTCTCCGGGACAGGGGTGGGGACTGAAGCTTTCTTT. The full variable domain, its missing parts supplied by reference TRBV25-1 and TRBJ1-1, is EADIYQTPRYLVIGTGKKITLECSQTMGHDKMYWYQQDPGMELHLIHYSYGVNSTEKGDLSSESTVSRIRTEHFPLTLESARPSHTSQYLCASRVSGTGVGTEAFFGQGTRLTVV.

This rearrangement joins TRBV7-2 to TRBJ1-4; TRBD1 agrees at 9 bases. V was clipped by 4 bases and J by 12 bases; unmatched bases: 15. The CDR3 is 16 residues long. Germline values: CDR1 SGHTA, CDR2 FQGNSA. The CDR3 reads CASSSNTRTGERELFF. CDR3 DNA sequence: TGTGCCAGCAGCTCAAATACTCGGACAGGGGAGCGAGAACTGTTTTTT.

Comment on this clone: Relative to the germline gene, one junction end is altered; a read error may explain this. This chain connects TRBV19 to TRBJ1-5, with 7 bases aligning to TRBD1. The CDR3 totals 16 residues. Germline loops: CDR1 LNHDA, CDR2 SQIVND (reference sequence). For the CDR3, the DNA is TGTGCCAGTAGGATAGACACAGGGGCGACCAATCAGCCCCAGCATTTT. This gives the protein CASRIDTGATNQPQHF.

The rearrangement joins TRBV21-1 to TRBJ2-4; the D call of TRBD2 is as the table states it, not checked on the DNA. TRBV21-1 is a pseudogene segment. CDR3 length equals 15 residues. CDR3 region: CASSKRRQTKNIQYF. The CDR3 DNA is TGTGCCAGCAGCAAGCGGCGTCAGACCAAAAACATTCAGTACTTC.

The chain couples TRBV5-5 to TRBJ2-1; TRBD2 matches at 14 bases. CDR1 is SGHKS and CDR2 is YYEKEE in the germline V gene (reference sequence). V dropped 0 bases and J dropped 12; count of bases not matched to a gene: 8. The CDR3 length is 16 residues. As DNA, the CDR3 is TGTGCCAGCAGCTTGGGAGGGACTAGCGGGGGCATGGGGCAGTTCTTC. This sequence encodes CASSLGGTSGGMGQFF.

V usage is TRBV6-6 and J usage is TRBJ1-4; D is uncertain. Trimming stripped 1 base from V and 8 bases from J, with 11 bases between. This CDR3 is built from 14 residues. In germline, CDR1 is MNHNY, CDR2 SVGAGI (reference sequence). The CDR3 coding sequence is TGTGCCAGCAGTTACTTGAGCACCCTGGAAAAACTGTTTTTT. It is translated as CASSYLSTLEKLFF.